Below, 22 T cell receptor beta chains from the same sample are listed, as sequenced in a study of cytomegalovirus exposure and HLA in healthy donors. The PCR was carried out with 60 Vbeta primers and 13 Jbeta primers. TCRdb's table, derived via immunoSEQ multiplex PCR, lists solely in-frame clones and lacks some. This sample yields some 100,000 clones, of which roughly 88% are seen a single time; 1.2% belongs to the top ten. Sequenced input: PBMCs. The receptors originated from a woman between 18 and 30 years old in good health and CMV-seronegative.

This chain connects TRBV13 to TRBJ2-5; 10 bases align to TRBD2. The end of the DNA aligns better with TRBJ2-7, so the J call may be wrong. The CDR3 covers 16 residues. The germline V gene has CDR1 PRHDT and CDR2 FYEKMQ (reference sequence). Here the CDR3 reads CASSLEVAGGAYEQYF. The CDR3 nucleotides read TGTGCCAGCAGCTTAGAAGTAGCGGGAGGAGCCTACGAGCAGTACTTC.

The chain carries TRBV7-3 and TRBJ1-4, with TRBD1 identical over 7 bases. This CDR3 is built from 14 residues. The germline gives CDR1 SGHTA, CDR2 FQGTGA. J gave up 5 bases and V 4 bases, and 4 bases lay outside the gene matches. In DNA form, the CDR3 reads TGTGCCAGCAGCTCTCCAGGGGGGAATGAAAAACTGTTTTTT. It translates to CASSSPGGNEKLFF. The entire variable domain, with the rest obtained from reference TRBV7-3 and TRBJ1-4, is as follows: GAGVSQTPSNKVTEKGKYVELRCDPISGHTALYWYRQSLGQGPEFLIYFQGTGAADDSGLPNDRFFAVRPEGSVSTLKIQRTERGDSAVYLCASSSPGGNEKLFFGSGTQLSVL.

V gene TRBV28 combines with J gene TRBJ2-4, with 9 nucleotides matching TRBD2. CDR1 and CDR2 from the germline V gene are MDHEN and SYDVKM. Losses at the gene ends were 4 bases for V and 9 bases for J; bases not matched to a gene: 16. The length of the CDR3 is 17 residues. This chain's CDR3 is CASSSRLGRGGPSIQYF. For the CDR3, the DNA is TGTGCCAGCAGTTCCCGTCTGGGGCGGGGGGGCCCTAGCATTCAGTACTTC.

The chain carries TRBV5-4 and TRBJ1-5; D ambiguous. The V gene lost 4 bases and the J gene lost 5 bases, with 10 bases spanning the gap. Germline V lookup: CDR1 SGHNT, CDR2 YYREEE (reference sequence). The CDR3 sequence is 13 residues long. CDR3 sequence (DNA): TGTGCCAGCAGCATTGACCAGGATCAGCCCCAGCATTTT. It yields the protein CASSIDQDQPQHF.

CDR3 residues: CASVHPQGQGVQPQHF. CDR3 DNA sequence: TGTGCCAGCGTGCATCCCCAGGGACAGGGGGTTCAGCCCCAGCATTTT. The chain carries TRBV28 and TRBJ1-5; TRBD1 aligns across 11 bases. The CDR3 runs to 16 residues. CDR1 and CDR2 from the germline V gene are MDHEN and SYDVKM. J lost 6 bases, V lost 8 bases, and 12 bases had no gene match.

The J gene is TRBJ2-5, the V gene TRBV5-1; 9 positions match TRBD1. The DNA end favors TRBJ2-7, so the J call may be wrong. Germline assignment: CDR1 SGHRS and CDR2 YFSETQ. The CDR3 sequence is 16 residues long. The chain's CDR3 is CASSYSAGTGYYEQYF. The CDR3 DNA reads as TGCGCCAGCAGCTACTCCGCCGGGACAGGGTACTACGAGCAGTACTTC.

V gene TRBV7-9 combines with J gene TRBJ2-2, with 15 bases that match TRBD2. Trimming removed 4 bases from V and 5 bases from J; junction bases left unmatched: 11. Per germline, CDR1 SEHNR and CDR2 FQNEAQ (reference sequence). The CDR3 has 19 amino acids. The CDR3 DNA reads TGTGCCAGCAGCTCTAGTGGACTAGCGGGAGGGCCAGGGACCGGGGAGCTGTTTTTT. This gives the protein CASSSSGLAGGPGTGELFF.

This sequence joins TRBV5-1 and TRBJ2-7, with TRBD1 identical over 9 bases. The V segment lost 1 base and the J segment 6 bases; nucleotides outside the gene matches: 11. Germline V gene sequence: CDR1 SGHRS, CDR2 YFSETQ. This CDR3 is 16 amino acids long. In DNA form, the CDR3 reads TGCGCCAGCAGCTTGTCGTCATCGGGGACAGGGCTCGAGCAGTACTTC. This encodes CASSLSSSGTGLEQYF.

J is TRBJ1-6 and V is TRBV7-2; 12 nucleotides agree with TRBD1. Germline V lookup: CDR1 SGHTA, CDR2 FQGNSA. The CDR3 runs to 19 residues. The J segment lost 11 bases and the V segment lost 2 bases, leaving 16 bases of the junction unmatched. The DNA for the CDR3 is TGTGCCAGCAGCTTATCTCGAAGTGCCGGGACAGGGGGCCTCGCACCCCTCCACTTT. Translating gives CASSLSRSAGTGGLAPLHF.

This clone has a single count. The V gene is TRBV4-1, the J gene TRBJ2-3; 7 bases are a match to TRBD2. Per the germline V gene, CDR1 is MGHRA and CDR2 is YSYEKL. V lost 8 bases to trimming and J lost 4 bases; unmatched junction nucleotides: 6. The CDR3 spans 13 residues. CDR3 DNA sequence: TGCGCCAGCCGGCTGGCGGGGGCAGATACGCAGTATTTT. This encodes CASRLAGADTQYF.

The CDR3 here is CATGTNNEQFF. The CDR3 DNA is TGTGCCACCGGGACTAACAATGAGCAGTTCTTC. V is TRBV10-3 and J is TRBJ2-1, with 7 nucleotides matching TRBD2. The CDR3 length is 11 residues. The J segment lost 5 bases and the V segment lost 10 bases, leaving 2 bases of the junction unmatched. Germline V CDR1 and CDR2: ENHRY, SYGVKD.

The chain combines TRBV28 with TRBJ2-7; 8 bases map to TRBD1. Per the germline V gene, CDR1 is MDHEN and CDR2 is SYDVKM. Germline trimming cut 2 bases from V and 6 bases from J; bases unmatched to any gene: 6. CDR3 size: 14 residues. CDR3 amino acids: CASSLGDRGSEQYF. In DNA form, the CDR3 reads TGTGCCAGCAGTTTAGGTGACAGGGGTAGCGAGCAGTACTTC.

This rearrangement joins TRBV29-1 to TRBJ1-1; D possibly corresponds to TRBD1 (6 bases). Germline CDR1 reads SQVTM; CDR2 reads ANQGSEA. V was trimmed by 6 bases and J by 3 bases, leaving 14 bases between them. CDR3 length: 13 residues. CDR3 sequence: CSVNPGDYTEAFF. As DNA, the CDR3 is TGCAGCGTCAATCCAGGGGATTACACTGAAGCTTTCTTT. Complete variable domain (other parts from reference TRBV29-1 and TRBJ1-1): SAVISQKPSRDICQRGTSLTIQCQVDSQVTMMFWYRQQPGQSLTLIATANQGSEATYESGFVIDKFPISRPNLTFSTLTVSNMSPEDSSIYLCSVNPGDYTEAFFGQGTRLTVV.

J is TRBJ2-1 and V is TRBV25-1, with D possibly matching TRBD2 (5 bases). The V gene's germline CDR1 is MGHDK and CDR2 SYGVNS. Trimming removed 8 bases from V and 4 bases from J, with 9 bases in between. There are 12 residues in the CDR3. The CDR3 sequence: CASYGDYNEQFF. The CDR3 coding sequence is TGTGCCAGCTACGGGGATTACAATGAGCAGTTCTTC.

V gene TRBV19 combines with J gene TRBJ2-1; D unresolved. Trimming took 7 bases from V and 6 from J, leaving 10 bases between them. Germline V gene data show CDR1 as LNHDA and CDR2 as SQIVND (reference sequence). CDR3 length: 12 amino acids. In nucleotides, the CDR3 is TGTGCCAGTAAGCAGGCCCCCAATGAGCAGTTCTTC. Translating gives CASKQAPNEQFF. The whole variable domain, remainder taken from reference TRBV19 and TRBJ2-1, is DGGITQSPKYLFRKEGQNVTLSCEQNLNHDAMYWYRQDPGQGLRLIYYSQIVNDFQKGDIAEGYSVSREKKESFPLTVTSAQKNPTAFYLCASKQAPNEQFFGPGTRLTVL.

CDR3: CASSLPSGGGGGYGYTF. In nucleotides, the CDR3 is TGTGCCAGCAGCCTGCCTAGCGGCGGGGGGGGCGGCTATGGCTACACCTTC. V is TRBV5-4 and J is TRBJ1-2, with a tentative D call TRBD1 (6 bases). The length of the CDR3 is 17 residues. Germline CDR1 reads SGHNT; CDR2 reads YYREEE (reference sequence). Trimming stripped 4 bases from V and 4 bases from J, with 23 bases between.

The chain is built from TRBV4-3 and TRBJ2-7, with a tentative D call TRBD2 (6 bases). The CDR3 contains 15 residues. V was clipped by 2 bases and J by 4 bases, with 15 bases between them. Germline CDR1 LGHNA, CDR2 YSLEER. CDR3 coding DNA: TGCGCCAGCAGCCAAACTCCCAGGGAGGAGTACGAGCAGTACTTC. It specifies CASSQTPREEYEQYF.

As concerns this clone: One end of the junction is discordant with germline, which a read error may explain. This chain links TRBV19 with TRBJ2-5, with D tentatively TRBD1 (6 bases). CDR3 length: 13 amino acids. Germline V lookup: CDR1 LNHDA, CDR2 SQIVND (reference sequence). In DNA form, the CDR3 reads TGCGCCACCAGAGGGGGACACCAAGAGACCCAGTACTTC. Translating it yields CATRGGHQETQYF. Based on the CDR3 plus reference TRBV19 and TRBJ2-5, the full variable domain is DGGITQSPKYLFRKEGQNVTLSCEQNLNHDAMYWYRQDPGQGLRLIYYSQIVNDFQKGDIAEGYSVSREKKESFPLTVTSAQKNPTAFYLCATRGGHQETQYFGPGTRLLVL.

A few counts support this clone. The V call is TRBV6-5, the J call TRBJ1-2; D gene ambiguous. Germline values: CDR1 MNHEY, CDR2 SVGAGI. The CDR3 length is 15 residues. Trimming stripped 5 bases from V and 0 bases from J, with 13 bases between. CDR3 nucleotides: TGTGCCAGCAGTCTCCGGGGTCAAGCTAACTATGGCTACACCTTC. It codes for CASSLRGQANYGYTF.

CDR3: CAWSGGRGAQYF. The CDR3 DNA reads TGTGCCTGGAGCGGGGGGCGCGGGGCCCAGTACTTC. This chain links TRBV30 with TRBJ2-5; TRBD2 is a possible D gene (7 bases). The germline V and J ends were trimmed by 3 bases and 9 bases, with 14 bases remaining between them. Germline V lookup: CDR1 GTSNPN, CDR2 SVGIG (reference sequence). The length of the CDR3 is 12 residues.

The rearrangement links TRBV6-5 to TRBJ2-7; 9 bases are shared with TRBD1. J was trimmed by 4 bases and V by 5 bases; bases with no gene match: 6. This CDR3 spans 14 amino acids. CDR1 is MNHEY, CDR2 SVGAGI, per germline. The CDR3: CASSTDRGQYEQYF. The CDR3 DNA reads TGTGCCAGCAGTACGGACAGGGGCCAATACGAGCAGTACTTC.

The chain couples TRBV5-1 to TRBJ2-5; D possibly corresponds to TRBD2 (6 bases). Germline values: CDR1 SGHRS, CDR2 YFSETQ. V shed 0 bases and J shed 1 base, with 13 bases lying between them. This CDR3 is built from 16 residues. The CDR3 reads CASSLAGVTVQETQYF. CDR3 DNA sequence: TGCGCCAGCAGCTTGGCGGGGGTAACAGTCCAAGAGACCCAGTACTTC.